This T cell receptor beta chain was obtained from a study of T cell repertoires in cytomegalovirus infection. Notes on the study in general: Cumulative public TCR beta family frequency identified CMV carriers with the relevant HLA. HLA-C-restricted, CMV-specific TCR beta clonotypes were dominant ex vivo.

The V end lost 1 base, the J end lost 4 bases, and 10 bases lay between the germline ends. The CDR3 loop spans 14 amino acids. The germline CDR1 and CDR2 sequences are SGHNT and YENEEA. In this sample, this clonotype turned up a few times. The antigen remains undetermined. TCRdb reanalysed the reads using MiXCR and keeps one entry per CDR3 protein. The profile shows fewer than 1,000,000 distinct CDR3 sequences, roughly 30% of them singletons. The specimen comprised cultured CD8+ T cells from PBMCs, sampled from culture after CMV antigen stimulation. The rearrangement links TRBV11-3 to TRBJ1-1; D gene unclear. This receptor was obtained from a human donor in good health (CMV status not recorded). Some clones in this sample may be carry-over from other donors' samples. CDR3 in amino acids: CASSLAGSATEAFF. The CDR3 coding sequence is TGTGCCAGCAGCTTAGCGGGGAGCGCCACTGAAGCTTTCTTT.